A selection of T cell receptor beta chains follows, all from one sample in a study of cytomegalovirus exposure and HLA in healthy donors. This table comes from immunoSEQ multiplex PCR, and its TCRdb copy is limited to in-frame clones, with some not included. In the table there are over 150,000 clones, 75% to 90% of which are singletons. The sample comprised PBMCs. The source of these receptors is a man under 40 in good health and CMV-seronegative. The CDR3 runs from the conserved cysteine through the conserved F or W. A D gene is named only where the DNA matches it firmly. Expanded clones are given a class, and other clones once, few, many or no size at all.

cdr3_nt	cdr3_aa	d_call	j_call	v_call	clone_size
TGCGCCAGCAGTGGGACAGGCGCTGAAGAGACCCAGTACTTC	CASSGTGAEETQYF	TRBD1	TRBJ2-5	TRBV10-1	-
TGTGCCATCAGTGAGTCAGGGGGTTATCAGCCCCAGCATTTT	CAISESGGYQPQHF	-	TRBJ1-5	TRBV10-3	once
TGTGCCAGCAATGAGGCCAATCAGCCCCAGCATTTT	CASNEANQPQHF	-	TRBJ1-5	TRBV2	few
TGTGCCAGCAGCAGGGGGATCGCCTACAATGAGCAGTTCTTC	CASSRGIAYNEQFF	-	TRBJ2-1	TRBV7-2	-
TGTGCCATCAGACCCCGAGGGAGCGGCGTTAGGAATACGCAGTATTTT	CAIRPRGSGVRNTQYF	-	TRBJ2-3	TRBV10-3	few
TGTGCCAGCAGTTTTCCAGGGGGCGAGGGTGGCTACACCTTC	CASSFPGGEGGYTF	TRBD1	TRBJ1-2	TRBV27	-
TGTGCCAGCAGTTACCCGACAGGGGCGGGCACCGGGGAGCTGTTTTTT	CASSYPTGAGTGELFF	TRBD1	TRBJ2-2	TRBV6-5	-
TGTGCCAGCAGCTTTAGGACAGGGGAGTCTTCTGAGCAGTTCTTC	CASSFRTGESSEQFF	TRBD1	TRBJ2-1	TRBV5-4	-
TGTGCCAGCTCACCACCGTCGACAGGGGGGTTAGAGGGCTACACCTTC	CASSPPSTGGLEGYTF	TRBD1	TRBJ1-2	TRBV18	-
TGTGCGCGGAAAGGGGGCGCCGGTACTGAAGCTTTCTTT	CARKGGAGTEAFF	TRBD1	TRBJ1-1	TRBV30	-